This TCR beta chain comes out of a study of T cell changes during pregnancy in multiple sclerosis. Some clones are missing from TCRdb's copy, which holds only in-frame ones; the method was immunoSEQ multiplex PCR. Among around 110,000 clones listed, roughly nine tenths were seen once. This specimen was peripheral blood, taken before pregnancy. The clonotype originates from a female donor with multiple sclerosis, enrolled in a pregnancy study.

CDR3 DNA: TGTGCCAGCAGTTCCAAACAGGGACAGGACAATCAGCCCCAGCATTTT. This sequence encodes CASSSKQGQDNQPQHF. This sequence joins TRBV6-6 and TRBJ1-5, with TRBD1 matching 8 bases. V trimming: 4 bases; J trimming: 3 bases; junction bases outside the gene matches: 8. From germline, CDR1 is MNHNY and CDR2 SVGAGI (reference sequence). The CDR3 consists of 16 residues.